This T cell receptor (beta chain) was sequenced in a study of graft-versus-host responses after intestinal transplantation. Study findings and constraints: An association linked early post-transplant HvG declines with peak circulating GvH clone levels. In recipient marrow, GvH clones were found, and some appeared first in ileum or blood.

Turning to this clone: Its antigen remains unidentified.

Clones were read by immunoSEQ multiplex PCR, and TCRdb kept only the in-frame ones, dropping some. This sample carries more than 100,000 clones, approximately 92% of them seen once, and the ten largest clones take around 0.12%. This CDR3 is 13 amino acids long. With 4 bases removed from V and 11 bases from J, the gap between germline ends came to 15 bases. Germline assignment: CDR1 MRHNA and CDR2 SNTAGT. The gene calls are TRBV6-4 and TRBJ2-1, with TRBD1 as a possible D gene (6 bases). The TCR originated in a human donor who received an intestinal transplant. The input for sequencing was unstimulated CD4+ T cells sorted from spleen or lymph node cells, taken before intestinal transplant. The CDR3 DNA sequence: TGTGCCAGCAGTGTCTCTACAGGGTTAAAGCAGTTCTTC. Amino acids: CASSVSTGLKQFF.